The 11 T cell receptor beta chains reported below all come from one sample, sequenced in a study of shared clonotypes between healthy human individuals. This table comes from immunoSEQ multiplex PCR, and its TCRdb copy is limited to in-frame clones, with some not included. The sample yields over 2,000,000 clones, about 94% seen once. Naive CD8 cells comprised CD45RO-negative, CCR7-positively selected cells, excluding terminally differentiated effector memory CD45RA+ cells. Sample: naive CD8+ T cells from PBMCs. The receptors derive from a man younger than 35 in good health. Some clones in this sample may be carry-over from other donors' samples.

V and J are TRBV27 and TRBJ1-4; D is undetermined. The CDR3 is 14 amino acids. The germline V and J ends were trimmed by 0 bases and 8 bases, with 10 bases remaining between them. Germline V gene lookup returns CDR1 MNHEY and CDR2 SMNVEV (reference sequence). DNA for the CDR3: TGTGCCAGCAGTTTATCGGGCCCCGGGGAAAAACTGTTTTTT. It yields the protein CASSLSGPGEKLFF.

V is TRBV13 and J is TRBJ2-3; 9 bases align to TRBD1. The CDR3 runs 15 residues. The germline CDR1 and CDR2 sequences are PRHDT and FYEKMQ (reference sequence). After removal of 5 bases from V and 4 bases from J, the junction contained 7 bases not matched to a gene. In DNA form, the CDR3 reads TGTGCCAGCAGCCCTACTGGACAGGGGCCAGATACGCAGTATTTT. Translation gives CASSPTGQGPDTQYF. Full variable domain (missing parts from reference TRBV13 and TRBJ2-3): AAGVIQSPRHLIKEKRETATLKCYPIPRHDTVYWYQQGPGQDPQFLISFYEKMQSDKGSIPDRFSAQQFSDYHSELNMSSLELGDSALYFCASSPTGQGPDTQYFGPGTRLTVL.

The V gene is TRBV11-1, the J gene TRBJ2-3; D gene ambiguous. CDR3 length: 14 amino acids. Per germline, CDR1 SGHAT and CDR2 FQDESV (reference sequence). The V and J ends lost 1 base and 2 bases respectively, with 7 bases between them. The CDR3 sequence: CASSLGWDTDTQYF. In nucleotides, the CDR3 is TGTGCCAGCAGCTTAGGATGGGACACAGATACGCAGTATTTT.

The genes are TRBV2 and TRBJ2-4; no firm D call. The CDR3 length is 17 residues. Germline V gene lookup returns CDR1 SNHLY and CDR2 FYNNEI. With 3 bases removed from V and 0 bases from J, the gap between germline ends came to 15 bases. CDR3 nucleotides: TGTGCCAGCAGTGACTTGGGCAGAAACATAGCCAAAAACATTCAGTACTTC. Its translation is CASSDLGRNIAKNIQYF.

The rearrangement uses TRBV4-2 and TRBJ1-2, with TRBD1 matching over 9 bases. J lost 8 bases, V lost 1 base, and 17 bases had no gene match. From germline, CDR1 is LGHNA and CDR2 YNFKEQ. The CDR3 sequence is 18 residues long. The CDR3 DNA follows: TGTGCCAGCAGCCAAGTTTACCGGACAGGGGTGGGAGCCGACGGCTACACCTTC. It specifies CASSQVYRTGVGADGYTF.

The chain uses TRBV6-1 and TRBJ1-5; TRBD1 agrees at 7 bases. V gave up 0 bases and J gave up 4 bases; unmatched junction bases: 9. Germline V CDR1 and CDR2: MNHNS, SASEGT. CDR3 length: 17 amino acids. This CDR3 is CASSEAIGDRPNQPQHF. The CDR3, as DNA: TGTGCCAGCAGTGAAGCGATTGGGGACAGACCAAATCAGCCCCAGCATTTT.

The chain carries TRBV7-2 and TRBJ2-1, with 7 nucleotides matching TRBD1. J lost 2 bases, V lost 2 bases, and 6 bases had no gene match. This CDR3 region has 16 residues. The germline V gene has CDR1 SGHTA and CDR2 FQGNSA. CDR3 DNA: TGTGCCAGCAGCTTATTGGTTGACAGGGCCTACAATGAGCAGTTCTTC. Protein: CASSLLVDRAYNEQFF.

V is TRBV29-1 and J is TRBJ2-2; 8 bases agree with TRBD1. Germline CDR1 is SQVTM and CDR2 is ANQGSEA. The V and J ends lost 6 bases and 5 bases, in that order; junction bases with no gene match: 5. This CDR3 is built from 13 residues. The CDR3 nucleotides read TGCAGCGTGGGGACAGGTTGGACCGGGGAGCTGTTTTTT. Translation gives CSVGTGWTGELFF.

This clone was recorded a few times. The chain recombines TRBV7-3 with TRBJ1-1; D ambiguous. Trimming pared 5 bases from V and 0 bases from J, leaving 16 bases between. Germline V gene data show CDR1 as SGHTA and CDR2 as FQGTGA. The CDR3 totals 16 residues. CDR3 amino acids: CASSPHPPYLNTEAFF. As DNA, the CDR3 is TGTGCCAGCAGCCCTCATCCCCCGTACCTGAACACTGAAGCTTTCTTT.

V usage is TRBV7-9 and J usage is TRBJ2-7, with D perhaps TRBD1 (7 bases). Germline values: CDR1 SEHNR, CDR2 FQNEAQ (reference sequence). The V and J ends lost 1 base and 6 bases respectively, with 19 bases between them. The CDR3 runs 16 residues. In DNA form, the CDR3 reads TGTGCCAGCAGCTTAGACCCCTTTTTGCAGGGGGGCGAGCAGTACTTC. Its translation: CASSLDPFLQGGEQYF.

The chain uses TRBV27 and TRBJ1-2; D call uncertain. CDR1 MNHEY and CDR2 SMNVEV come from the germline V gene (reference sequence). The length of the CDR3 is 14 residues. Deletions cut 4 bases from V and 7 bases from J, with 16 bases between. The CDR3 is CASSSRIGEGGYTF. For the CDR3, the DNA is TGTGCCAGCAGTTCCCGGATAGGTGAGGGTGGCTACACCTTC.